The 30 T cell receptor beta chains given below trace back to one sample, sequenced in a study of T-cell reconstitution after alpha-beta-depleted transplantation in children. It was with unique molecular identifiers that the TCRbeta library was prepared. TCRdb redid the calling of the PCR reads with MiXCR, one entry per CDR3 protein. This sample yields about 210,000 distinct CDR3 sequences, of which 17% are seen a single time; around two fifths belongs to the top ten. The sample consisted of PBMCs, mostly from graft donor cells, taken 360 days after TCRalphabeta/CD19-depleted stem cell transplant. The receptors here all came from a male patient aged 2 to 10 who had a stem cell transplant for acute lymphoblastic leukemia, so the T cells may come from the graft donor.

This chain joins TRBV12-3 or TRBV12-4 and TRBJ1-2; TRBD1 aligns across 7 bases. CDR3 length: 15 amino acids. J gave up 7 bases and V 5 bases, and 13 bases lay outside the gene matches. The CDR3 DNA reads as TGTGCCAGCAGTGTTCAGGGGGACGGGTGGGGTGGCTACACCTTC. It specifies CASSVQGDGWGGYTF.

The CDR3 sequence is CASSFGTSGDGGPQHF. Here the CDR3 DNA reads TGTGCCAGCAGCTTTGGCACTTCAGGGGACGGTGGGCCCCAGCATTTT. The gene calls are TRBV7-8 and TRBJ1-5; D might be TRBD1 (6 bases). In germline, CDR1 is SGHVS, CDR2 FQNEAQ. The CDR3 is 16 amino acids. Trimming stripped 3 bases from V and 9 bases from J, with 21 bases between.

This clonotype was seen many times. This chain links TRBV7-2 with TRBJ2-5; unclear D gene. Per germline, CDR1 SGHTA and CDR2 FQGNSA. The CDR3 sequence is 13 residues long. Trimming pared 0 bases from V and 2 bases from J, leaving 4 bases between. CDR3 in amino acids: CASSLARQETQYF. The CDR3 coding sequence is TGTGCCAGCAGCTTAGCACGACAAGAGACCCAGTACTTC.

This clonotype occurred a few times. The chain combines TRBV5-5 with TRBJ2-7; a possible D gene is TRBD1 (5 bases). The CDR3 loop spans 13 amino acids. Germline loops: CDR1 SGHKS, CDR2 YYEKEE (reference sequence). V was clipped by 5 bases and J by 3 bases, with 12 bases between them. As DNA, the CDR3 is TGTGCCAGCAGAGAAGGGGCCGGCTACGAGCAGTACTTC. This gives the protein CASREGAGYEQYF.

This clonotype showed up just a few times. J is TRBJ2-7 and V is TRBV12-3 or TRBV12-4, with 9 bases lining up with TRBD2. V shed 2 bases and J 2 bases; nucleotides not matched to a gene: 4. This CDR3 spans 15 amino acids. The CDR3 is CASSLWAGGTYEQYF. The CDR3 nucleotides read TGTGCCAGCAGTTTATGGGCGGGAGGGACCTACGAGCAGTACTTC.

V usage is TRBV6-5 and J usage is TRBJ1-5; unclear D gene. The V and J ends lost 0 bases and 1 base respectively, with 4 bases between them. The CDR3 loop spans 14 amino acids. Looked up from germline, CDR1 is MNHEY and CDR2 is SVGAGI. The CDR3 loop reads CASSYSPSNQPQHF. Here the CDR3 DNA reads TGTGCCAGCAGTTACTCTCCAAGCAATCAGCCCCAGCATTTT.

V is TRBV24-1 and J is TRBJ2-1; no reliable D call. Deletions cut 1 base from V and 2 bases from J, with 8 bases between. Germline V lookup: CDR1 KGHDR, CDR2 SFDVKD. The CDR3 runs 15 residues. CDR3 sequence: CATSDFGEPYNEQFF. In DNA form, the CDR3 reads TGTGCCACCAGTGATTTCGGCGAGCCCTACAATGAGCAGTTCTTC.

The rearrangement uses TRBV5-1 and TRBJ1-3; 12 nucleotides match TRBD1. Losses at the gene ends were 4 bases for V and 0 bases for J; bases not matched to a gene: 20. Germline assignment: CDR1 SGHRS and CDR2 YFSETQ. This CDR3 has 22 residues. For the CDR3, the DNA is TGCGCCAGCAGCCCGGGGACAGGGGGCCATCTACCCTGGAGTAGCTCTGGAAACACCATATATTTT. Its protein product is CASSPGTGGHLPWSSSGNTIYF. The full variable domain, completed using reference TRBV5-1 and TRBJ1-3, is KAGVTQTPRYLIKTRGQQVTLSCSPISGHRSVSWYQQTPGQGLQFLFEYFSETQRNKGNFPGRFSGRQFSNSRSEMNVSTLELGDSALYLCASSPGTGGHLPWSSSGNTIYFGEGSWLTVV.

This clonotype was seen at least ten times. The rearrangement uses TRBV19 and TRBJ2-3, with D maybe TRBD1 (5 bases). This CDR3 has 14 amino acids. Trimming took 3 bases from V and 4 from J, leaving 11 bases between them. In germline, CDR1 is LNHDA, CDR2 SQIVND (reference sequence). CDR3 bases: TGTGCCAGTAGTATCTACGACAGCTCAGATACGCAGTATTTT. This codes for CASSIYDSSDTQYF.

This clonotype was observed a handful of times. The CDR3: CASSRRGGWDTQYF. The CDR3 nucleotides read TGTGCCAGCAGCCGCCGGGGGGGCTGGGATACGCAGTATTTT. The J gene is TRBJ2-3, the V gene TRBV7-9; 8 bases match TRBD2. J lost 6 bases, V lost 5 bases, and 7 bases had no gene match. Germline V gene lookup returns CDR1 SEHNR and CDR2 FQNEAQ (reference sequence). CDR3 length equals 14 residues. The full variable domain, in which reference TRBV7-9 and TRBJ2-3 provide the parts outside the CDR3, is DTGVSQNPRHKITKRGQNVTFRCDPISEHNRLYWYRQTLGQGPEFLTYFQNEAQLEKSRLLSDRFSAERPKGSFSTLEIQRTEQGDSAMYLCASSRRGGWDTQYFGPGTRLTVL.

V gene TRBV10-1 combines with J gene TRBJ2-7; D call uncertain. The length of the CDR3 is 14 residues. V dropped 3 bases and J dropped 0 bases, with 9 bases sitting between them. Germline CDR1 is WNHNN and CDR2 is SYGVQD (reference sequence). This chain's CDR3 is CASSDSGSSYEQYF. The CDR3 DNA follows: TGCGCCAGCAGTGATTCTGGAAGCTCCTACGAGCAGTACTTC.

This clonotype has more than one count but fewer than ten. The chain couples TRBV12-3 or TRBV12-4 to TRBJ1-5, with a weak D call TRBD1 (5 bases). Trimming removed 1 base from V and 7 bases from J, with 8 bases in between. The CDR3 sequence is 13 residues long. The CDR3 spells CASSLGDAQPQHF. In DNA form, the CDR3 reads TGTGCCAGCAGTTTAGGGGACGCGCAGCCCCAGCATTTT.

The genes are TRBV6-5 and TRBJ2-5; no clear D. V dropped 0 bases and J dropped 3 bases, with 11 bases sitting between them. The germline CDR1 and CDR2 sequences are MNHEY and SVGAGI. CDR3 length equals 15 residues. The CDR3 DNA sequence: TGTGCCAGCAGTTACTCGACGTTGGCTGAAGAGACCCAGTACTTC. Translated: CASSYSTLAEETQYF.

In its sample, this clonotype was seen a few times. The CDR3 sequence: CASSLASLAGGPNEQFF. In DNA form, the CDR3 reads TGTGCCAGCAGTTTAGCATCACTAGCGGGGGGTCCCAATGAGCAGTTCTTC. The chain recombines TRBV12-3 or TRBV12-4 with TRBJ2-1, with 12 bases fitting TRBD2. The CDR3 totals 17 residues. With V trimmed by 0 bases and J by 6 bases, 6 bases remained unmatched.

This clonotype was counted ten times or more. The chain joins TRBV7-6 to TRBJ1-6; D might be TRBD1 (5 bases). Trimming removed 4 bases from V and 2 bases from J, with 12 bases in between. This CDR3 is 16 amino acids long. Germline V gene data show CDR1 as SGHVS and CDR2 as FNYEAQ. CDR3 sequence reads: CASSSDIGAYNSPLHF. CDR3 nucleotides: TGTGCCAGCAGCTCCGATATAGGGGCCTATAATTCACCCCTCCACTTT.

This clonotype has more than one count but fewer than ten. The chain uses TRBV29-1 and TRBJ2-7, with D possibly TRBD1 on 6 matching bases. With 4 bases removed from V and 5 bases from J, the gap between germline ends came to 12 bases. The CDR3 runs to 12 residues. Germline loops: CDR1 SQVTM, CDR2 ANQGSEA. CDR3 coding DNA: TGCAGCGTTGTGGGGGCCGGGGACGAGCAGTACTTC. This gives the protein CSVVGAGDEQYF.

This clonotype was detected only a few times. The chain employs TRBV27 and TRBJ2-7; D may correspond to TRBD1 or TRBD2 (7 bases each). The CDR3 has 15 residues. V was pared by 3 bases and J by 2 bases, with 14 bases between. Germline V CDR1 and CDR2: MNHEY, SMNVEV (reference sequence). CDR3 DNA sequence: TGTGCCAGCAGTTTCTCGGCAGGGGGGGCCTACGAGCAGTACTTC. It translates to CASSFSAGGAYEQYF.

V gene TRBV28 combines with J gene TRBJ2-1; D remains unclear. The V end lost 2 bases, the J end lost 3 bases, and 8 bases lay between the germline ends. The CDR3 consists of 14 residues. Looked up from germline, CDR1 is MDHEN and CDR2 is SYDVKM. This CDR3 is CASSLQPGYNEQFF. CDR3 nucleotides: TGTGCCAGCAGTTTACAACCGGGCTACAATGAGCAGTTCTTC. The full variable domain, rest sourced from reference TRBV28 and TRBJ2-1, is DVKVTQSSRYLVKRTGEKVFLECVQDMDHENMFWYRQDPGLGLRLIYFSYDVKMKEKGDIPEGYSVSREKKERFSLILESASTNQTSMYLCASSLQPGYNEQFFGPGTRLTVL.

This chain joins TRBV12-3 or TRBV12-4 and TRBJ1-2; 7 nucleotides line up with TRBD1. The CDR3 runs to 13 residues. V dropped 11 bases and J dropped 5; count of bases not matched to a gene: 11. CDR3 in amino acids: CACREGASYGYTF. The CDR3 coding sequence is TGTGCCTGCCGCGAGGGGGCTTCGTATGGCTACACCTTC.

The genes are TRBV12-3 or TRBV12-4 and TRBJ1-6; TRBD1 aligns across 7 bases. The ends lost 6 bases at V and 8 bases at J; junction bases unmatched: 7. The CDR3 sequence is 14 residues long. The CDR3: CASSRGGRDSPLHF. The CDR3 bases are TGTGCCAGCAGCCGAGGGGGCAGGGATTCACCCCTCCACTTT.

This sequence joins TRBV5-5 and TRBJ1-1; D is ambiguous. Looked up from germline, CDR1 is SGHKS and CDR2 is YYEKEE (reference sequence). The CDR3 is 12 residues long. The germline V and J ends were trimmed by 4 bases and 3 bases, with 7 bases remaining between them. Here the CDR3 reads CASSPADTEAFF. The DNA of the CDR3 is TGTGCCAGCAGCCCGGCTGACACTGAAGCTTTCTTT.

This clonotype was counted between two and nine times. The chain links TRBV12-3 or TRBV12-4 to TRBJ2-4; tentative D call: TRBD1 (5 bases). CDR3 length: 14 residues. Trimming took 7 bases from V and 7 from J, leaving 17 bases between them. As DNA, the CDR3 is TGTGCCAGCAATCTCGCTGGAGCAGGGAACATTCAGTACTTC. Amino acids: CASNLAGAGNIQYF.

The chain has TRBV10-3 and TRBJ2-1; possible D gene TRBD1, 6 bases. V was pared by 6 bases and J by 10 bases, with 22 bases between. The CDR3 extends over 15 amino acids. CDR1 is ENHRY and CDR2 is SYGVKD in the germline V gene. CDR3 residues: CAIRAPRDPRGEQFF. CDR3 bases: TGTGCCATCAGAGCCCCCCGGGACCCAAGGGGGGAGCAGTTCTTC.

This clonotype was picked up a small number of times. V gene TRBV12-3 or TRBV12-4 combines with J gene TRBJ2-3; D unclear. The CDR3 consists of 15 residues. V lost 3 bases and J lost 2, with 12 bases in between. CDR3 sequence (DNA): TGTGCCAGCAGTTTTTCGGCGGCATTCACAGATACGCAGTATTTT. It specifies CASSFSAAFTDTQYF.

The CDR3 region has the DNA TGTGCCAGCAGGCAAACTAGCGCGTCCTACGAGCAGTACTTC. This gives the protein CASRQTSASYEQYF. The chain couples TRBV12-3 or TRBV12-4 to TRBJ2-7, with 7 bases matching TRBD2. The CDR3 runs 14 residues. Trimming cost V 6 bases and J 1 base; bases outside gene matches: 6.

This clonotype appeared a few times. This chain joins TRBV5-1 and TRBJ2-1, with 7 bases fitting TRBD1. The CDR3 length is 14 residues. After removal of 6 bases from V and 8 bases from J, the junction contained 11 bases not matched to a gene. Germline assignment: CDR1 SGHRS and CDR2 YFSETQ. The CDR3 spells CASTRDSLYDEQFF. CDR3 in DNA: TGCGCCAGCACCCGGGACAGCCTATACGATGAGCAGTTCTTC.

The rearrangement uses TRBV12-3 or TRBV12-4 and TRBJ1-5; D is ambiguous. V lost 4 bases to trimming and J lost 5 bases, with 9 bases between them. The CDR3 covers 13 residues. CDR3 sequence (DNA): TGTGCCAGCAGTTCCCACGGGGATCAGCCCCAGCATTTT. Residues: CASSSHGDQPQHF.

The V call is TRBV6-6, the J call TRBJ1-2; D unresolved. V was cut by 8 bases and J by 5 bases, with 12 bases left in between. The germline CDR1 and CDR2 sequences are MNHNY and SVGAGI (reference sequence). This CDR3 has 12 amino acids. CDR3 in DNA: TGTGCCAGCGGAACAGCGTTTTATGGCTACACCTTC. Translation gives CASGTAFYGYTF.

This clonotype was picked up a small number of times. The chain has TRBV20-1 and TRBJ2-1; either TRBD1 or TRBD2 may fit D (5 bases each). Germline CDR1 reads DFQATT; CDR2 reads SNEGSKA (reference sequence). This CDR3 is 14 amino acids long. The V end was cut by 6 bases, the J end by 8 bases, with 20 bases between. The CDR3 sequence is CSATPGPQRHEQFF. DNA for the CDR3: TGCAGTGCCACTCCGGGACCTCAGAGGCATGAGCAGTTCTTC.

V and J are TRBV10-1 and TRBJ2-3; 8 bases are a match to TRBD1. Looked up from germline, CDR1 is WNHNN and CDR2 is SYGVQD (reference sequence). CDR3 length: 13 residues. Trimming removed 6 bases from V and 4 bases from J; junction bases left unmatched: 3. CDR3 loop: CASSGQGADTQYF. Here the CDR3 DNA reads TGCGCCAGCAGCGGACAGGGAGCAGATACGCAGTATTTT.